The following is a TCR beta chain sequence with its context. No antigen is known for it. No much larger clone exists at a distance of one base, and base qualities are not known. The data stem from a study of OX40 agonist ivuxolimab in advanced cancers. Regarding the study in general: The costimulatory receptor OX40 (CD134) was targeted by ivuxolimab, a fully human IgG2 agonistic monoclonal antibody. Partial responses occurred in three dose-escalation patients, of whom one had hepatocellular carcinoma and two had cutaneous melanoma. In the dose-escalation cohort, roughly 80% of patients were male, and the mean age was approximately 60 years, with a range of 23 to 79. Of the approximately 50 dose-escalation patients, hepatocellular carcinoma was present in about 20, melanoma in some 15, renal cell carcinoma in 9 and head and neck cancer in 9. Prior anti-PD-1, anti-PD-L1 or anti-CTLA-4 therapy was permitted, and approximately 39% of dose-escalation patients had received checkpoint inhibitors. The monotherapy dose-escalation portion (N = 52 patients) of the phase I ivuxolimab trial is reported in the paper. Peripheral TCRbeta sequencing was intended to test whether TCR sequence diversity was altered and clonal T-cell expansion was caused by ivuxolimab. Intravenous ivuxolimab was administered to patients every 2 weeks at six dose levels: 0.01, 0.1, 0.3, 1.5, 3 and 10 mg/kg.

Genomic DNA was isolated from the sorted cells so that the TCRbeta CDR3 region could be sequenced. The immunoSEQ Assay was used for sequencing of TCRbeta CDR3 regions. This is the immuneACCESS table as TCRdb keeps it, with only in-frame sequences that have V and J called. A part of the clones is gone; compared with another copy, unresolved V genes explain less than half, and the rest is unexplained. This sample is represented by 55,000 to 70,000 clones; over 65% of them were singletons. Roughly 2.8% of the sample is in the top ten clones. Beyond this particular receptor, the publication reports: Which antigens the clonally expanded peripheral T cells were specific for was not determined. In the 0.1-3.0 mg/kg groups, partial responders were among the patients with the lowest normalized peripheral clonal expansion, particularly in CD8+ T cells. At doses from 0.1 to 3.0 mg/kg, clonal expansion was seen in both CD4+ and CD8+ blood T cells between baseline and week 6. Low levels of normalized T-cell clonal expansion were also seen in some patients who did not respond. After ivuxolimab, more expanded clones were found on average in CD8+ T cells than in CD4+ T cells.

From the cysteine through the phenylalanine, the CDR3 covers 15 amino acids. The read is trimmed to its CDR3 DNA, 45 bases read in frame from base 1. Sequences MDHEN (CDR1) and SYDVKM (CDR2) are obtained from the germline V gene. V has 4 bases trimmed and J has 4 bases trimmed; junction bases matching no gene number 7. The trial excluded patients who had a history of autoimmune disease or were on systemic immunosuppression. Peripheral blood for TCR sequencing was drawn from every dose cohort at baseline, at cycle 4 day 1 and at cycle 7 day 1. Samples came from an open-label, multicenter, first-in-human phase I dose-escalation trial of ivuxolimab. Adults with locally advanced or metastatic melanoma, renal cell, hepatocellular, or head and neck squamous cell carcinoma were enrolled in the trial. Before TCR sequencing, CD4+ T cells and CD8+ T cells from peripheral blood were sorted into separate populations.

Sequenced here: CD4+ or CD8+ T cells sorted from blood, sampled in a trial of the OX40 agonist ivuxolimab. The sequence was collected from an adult with an advanced solid tumor such as melanoma, head and neck, liver or kidney cancer. Here the chain combines TRBV28 and TRBJ2-7, with 10 junctional bases fitting TRBD1. The DNA sequence reads TGTGCCAGCAGTTCTCCGGGACAGGGGAATTACGAGCAGTACTTC. Its product reads: CASSSPGQGNYEQYF.